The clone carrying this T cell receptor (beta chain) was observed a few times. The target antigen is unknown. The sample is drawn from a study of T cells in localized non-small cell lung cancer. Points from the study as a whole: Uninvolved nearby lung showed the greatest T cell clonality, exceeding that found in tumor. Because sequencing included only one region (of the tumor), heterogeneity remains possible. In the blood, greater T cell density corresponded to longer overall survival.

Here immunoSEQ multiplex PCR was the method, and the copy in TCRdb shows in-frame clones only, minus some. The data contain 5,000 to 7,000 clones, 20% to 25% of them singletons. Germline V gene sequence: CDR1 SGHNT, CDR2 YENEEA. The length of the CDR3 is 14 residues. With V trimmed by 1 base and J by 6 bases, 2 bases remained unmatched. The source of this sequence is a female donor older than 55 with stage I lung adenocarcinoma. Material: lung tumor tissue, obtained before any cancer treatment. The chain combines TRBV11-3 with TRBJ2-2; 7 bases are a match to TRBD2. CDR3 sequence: CASSLGRESGELFF. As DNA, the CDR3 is TGTGCCAGCAGCTTAGGGCGGGAGTCCGGGGAGCTGTTTTTT. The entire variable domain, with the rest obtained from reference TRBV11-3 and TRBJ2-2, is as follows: EAGVVQSPRYKIIEKKQPVAFWCNPISGHNTLYWYLQNLGQGPELLIRYENEEAVDDSQLPKDRFSAERLKGVDSTLKIQPAELGDSAVYLCASSLGRESGELFFGEGSRLTVL.